The 12 T cell receptor beta chains listed next were all sequenced from one sample in a study of T cell changes during pregnancy in multiple sclerosis. Assay used: immunoSEQ multiplex PCR; TCRdb lists only in-frame clones, some missing. The sample contains approximately 74,000 clones, roughly nine tenths of which appear only once. Sequenced material: peripheral blood, taken before pregnancy. These receptors were taken from a female donor with multiple sclerosis, enrolled in a pregnancy study.

This rearrangement joins TRBV5-1 to TRBJ2-2; 8 bases align to TRBD2. V dropped 0 bases and J dropped 6; count of bases not matched to a gene: 10. Germline loops: CDR1 SGHRS, CDR2 YFSETQ. The CDR3 has 17 residues. CDR3 protein: CASSLAPGGPSSGELFF. The CDR3 bases are TGCGCCAGCAGCTTGGCCCCGGGAGGGCCCTCGTCCGGGGAGCTGTTTTTT.

The chain couples TRBV4-2 to TRBJ2-1; 7 bases are shared with TRBD2. Germline V gene data show CDR1 as LGHNA and CDR2 as YNFKEQ. The CDR3 runs 13 residues. V trimming: 8 bases; J trimming: 9 bases; junction bases outside the gene matches: 10. The CDR3 protein is CASAWEGLGEQFF. The CDR3 region has the DNA TGTGCCAGCGCCTGGGAGGGCCTAGGTGAGCAGTTCTTC.

The chain carries TRBV6-4 and TRBJ2-1; 9 bases are shared with TRBD1. The germline V gene encodes CDR1 MRHNA and CDR2 SNTAGT. With V trimmed by 6 bases and J by 7 bases, 10 bases remained unmatched. The CDR3 consists of 15 residues. The CDR3 spells CASRDLGQGKNEQFF. In DNA, the CDR3 is TGTGCCAGCAGAGACCTGGGACAGGGTAAGAATGAGCAGTTCTTC.

A single count supports this clone. The chain combines TRBV7-9 with TRBJ1-4; D is ambiguous. This CDR3 contains 13 residues. CDR1 is SEHNR and CDR2 is FQNEAQ in the germline V gene (reference sequence). V was trimmed by 3 bases and J by 8 bases, leaving 10 bases between them. CDR3 coding DNA: TGTGCCAGCAGCTTGGTACAGTTGGAAAAACTGTTTTTT. Amino acid sequence: CASSLVQLEKLFF.

The chain uses TRBV2 and TRBJ2-7, with TRBD2 identical over 13 bases. This CDR3 spans 14 amino acids. Germline V gene data show CDR1 as SNHLY and CDR2 as FYNNEI. With 8 bases clipped from V and 2 bases from J, the junction kept 3 bases outside the gene matches. CDR3 DNA: TGTGCCAGCGGTGGACTAGCGGGAGCCTACGAGCAGTACTTC. This codes for CASGGLAGAYEQYF.

CDR3 residues: CASSTWGRGNSPLHF. For the CDR3, the DNA is TGTGCCAGCAGCACTTGGGGGCGCGGTAATTCACCCCTCCACTTT. The rearrangement uses TRBV9 and TRBJ1-6; D may be TRBD1 (6 bases). Germline V lookup: CDR1 SGDLS, CDR2 YYNGEE. Deletions cut 4 bases from V and 6 bases from J, with 14 bases between. This CDR3 region has 15 residues.

The chain links TRBV18 to TRBJ2-3; the D gene is possibly TRBD2 (6 bases). Looked up from germline, CDR1 is KGHSH and CDR2 is LQKENI. The CDR3 extends over 15 amino acids. Trimming shortened V by 0 bases and J by 1 base, and 8 bases separated the two germline ends. The CDR3 is CASSPPSGGTDTQYF. CDR3 sequence (DNA): TGTGCCAGCTCACCACCTTCGGGGGGCACAGATACGCAGTATTTT. Full variable domain (rest looked up from reference TRBV18 and TRBJ2-3): NAGVMQNPRHLVRRRGQEARLRCSPMKGHSHVYWYRQLPEEGLKFMVYLQKENIIDESGMPKERFSAEFPKEGPSILRIQQVVRGDSAAYFCASSPPSGGTDTQYFGPGTRLTVL.

V gene TRBV4-1 combines with J gene TRBJ2-3, with a possible D match to TRBD2 (6 bases). V was cut by 0 bases and J by 9 bases, with 10 bases left in between. Germline V gives CDR1 MGHRA, CDR2 YSYEKL. The CDR3 runs to 13 residues. The CDR3 nucleotides are TGCGCCAGCAGCCAAGACGGGAGCGGGACGCAGTATTTT. It specifies CASSQDGSGTQYF.

The chain uses TRBV28 and TRBJ2-2, with 8 positions matching TRBD1. There are 17 residues in the CDR3. J was trimmed by 5 bases and V by 7 bases; bases with no gene match: 15. Germline assignment: CDR1 MDHEN and CDR2 SYDVKM. CDR3 nucleotides: TGTGCCAGCAATTCAGGGGGCATTATTTCTAGGACCGGGGAGCTGTTTTTT. It specifies CASNSGGIISRTGELFF.

There are many counts of this clone. This specimen includes other DNA sequences encoding the same CDR3. This sequence joins TRBV29-1 and TRBJ1-3; no definite D call. V lost 0 bases and J 8 bases, leaving 11 bases between the germline ends. CDR1 is SQVTM, CDR2 ANQGSEA, per germline. CDR3 length: 13 residues. The CDR3, as DNA: TGCAGCGTTGAAGATCGGACTGGGGACACCATATATTTT. This sequence encodes CSVEDRTGDTIYF. The whole variable domain, remainder taken from reference TRBV29-1 and TRBJ1-3, is SAVISQKPSRDICQRGTSLTIQCQVDSQVTMMFWYRQQPGQSLTLIATANQGSEATYESGFVIDKFPISRPNLTFSTLTVSNMSPEDSSIYLCSVEDRTGDTIYFGEGSWLTVV.

This clone has a single count. The rearrangement uses TRBV11-1 and TRBJ2-1, with D perhaps matching TRBD1 (6 bases). The length of the CDR3 is 13 residues. Per germline, CDR1 SGHAT and CDR2 FQDESV (reference sequence). Trimming removed 1 base from V and 15 bases from J, with 16 bases in between. CDR3 sequence: CASSLVEQGGRFF. The CDR3, as DNA: TGTGCCAGCAGCTTAGTGGAACAGGGTGGTCGGTTCTTC.

CDR3 DNA sequence: TGTGCCAGTAGTTTTCTGGGACAGAGCACAGATACGCAGTATTTT. This sequence encodes CASSFLGQSTDTQYF. This chain joins TRBV19 and TRBJ2-3; TRBD1 aligns across 7 bases. Trimming cost V 5 bases and J 0 bases; bases outside gene matches: 5. CDR3 length equals 15 residues. The germline CDR1 and CDR2 sequences are LNHDA and SQIVND (reference sequence).